What follows is one T cell receptor (beta chain) and its context. These data originate in a study of blood T cell repertoires in COVID-19. Sequenced by immunoSEQ multiplex PCR; TCRdb stores in-frame clones only, minus some. The repertoire holds 200,000 to 250,000 clones, with approximately 90% as singletons. This TCR came from a woman in her forties or fifties with COVID-19, enrolled during active disease. The sequenced material came from peripheral blood.

The CDR3 here is CATSDLSLFNEQFF. The CDR3 DNA is TGTGCCACCAGTGATTTAAGCCTTTTCAATGAGCAGTTCTTC. V and J are TRBV24-1 and TRBJ2-1; no firm D call. This CDR3 comprises 14 residues. Germline loops: CDR1 KGHDR, CDR2 SFDVKD. Trimming pared 1 base from V and 6 bases from J, leaving 9 bases between.